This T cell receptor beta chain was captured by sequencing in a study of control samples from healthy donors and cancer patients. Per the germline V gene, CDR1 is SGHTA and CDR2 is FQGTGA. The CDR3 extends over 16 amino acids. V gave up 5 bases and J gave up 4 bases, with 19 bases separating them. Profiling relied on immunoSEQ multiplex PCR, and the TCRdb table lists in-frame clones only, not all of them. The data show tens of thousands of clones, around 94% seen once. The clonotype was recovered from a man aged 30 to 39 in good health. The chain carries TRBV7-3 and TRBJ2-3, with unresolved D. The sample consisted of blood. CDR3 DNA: TGTGCCAGCAGCCCCGGACGGGCAAACCCCCCAGATACGCAGTATTTT. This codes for CASSPGRANPPDTQYF.